The clone carrying this T cell receptor (beta chain) was seen a single time. What it binds is unknown. PCR employed 60 Vbeta and 13 Jbeta primers. The table came from immunoSEQ multiplex PCR; TCRdb's copy has only in-frame clones and leaves some out. The sample yields 140,000 to 150,000 clones, roughly three quarters seen once. These data belong to a study of cytomegalovirus exposure and HLA in healthy donors. The study's findings and limits: Later analysis showed TCR association rates varying by HLA locus, highest for DRB1 and lowest for HLA-C. Equally common other TCR beta chains were less clonally expanded than HLA-associated ones, a later analysis found. Associated with cytomegalovirus, according to the listing, were about 160 TCR beta chains.

Every donor was a healthy person donating bone marrow. This receptor was taken from a female donor in good health and CMV-seronegative. Source material: PBMCs.

The CDR3 protein is CSGGTGNVREKLFF. CDR3 DNA: TGCAGCGGGGGGACAGGGAACGTACGGGAAAAACTGTTTTTT. The V call is TRBV29-1, the J call TRBJ1-4, with TRBD1 matching over 9 bases. The CDR3 totals 14 residues. In germline, CDR1 is SQVTM, CDR2 ANQGSEA. V dropped 7 bases and J dropped 8; count of bases not matched to a gene: 11.